This T cell receptor beta chain appears in the sequencing data of a study of early T cells in non-severe SARS-CoV-2 infection. As concerns this clonotype: Its antigen is not known.

Each CDR3 protein is one row after TCRdb ran MiXCR on the 5' RACE reads. The table lists some 60,000 distinct CDR3 sequences, about 9.1% of them singletons, with approximately 9% in the top ten. The CDR3 extends over 15 amino acids. Between the trimmed V and J ends, which lost 1 base and 7 bases, there was a span of 14 bases. CDR1 SGHVS and CDR2 FQNEAQ come from the germline V gene. Whole-study findings and limits: CD4 and private specificities were missed by VDJdb matching, which favored anti-spike CD8 responses.

J is TRBJ2-1 and V is TRBV7-8; D is undetermined. Material: whole blood. The receptor comes from an adult who was a healthcare worker with PCR-confirmed SARS-CoV-2 infection or an uninfected control (not recorded which). CDR3 DNA sequence: TGTGCCAGCAGCTTAGGCCCAGCCCTGGGGAATGAGCAGTTCTTC. Translation: CASSLGPALGNEQFF.